This passage covers 31 T cell receptor beta chains from one sample sequenced in a study of PD-1 blockade in classical Hodgkin lymphoma. Every patient was affected by relapse after autologous stem cell transplantation, while exposure to brentuximab vedotin was not uniform. Libraries were prepared by immunoSEQ multiplex PCR; TCRdb keeps only in-frame clonotypes and omits some of them. Among some 19,000 clones listed, roughly 84% were seen once. Here the sequenced sample was peripheral blood mononuclear cells (PBMCs), taken at baseline. These TCRs come from a human donor with classical Hodgkin lymphoma.

This clone was counted a single time. The CDR3 DNA follows: TGTGCCACCAGCCTCCGGGCCGCAGGCCGGTACGAGCAGTACTTC. Translated, it gives CATSLRAAGRYEQYF. The rearrangement links TRBV15 to TRBJ2-7, with no clear D. The germline V gene encodes CDR1 LNHNV and CDR2 YYDKDF (reference sequence). V lost 5 bases, J lost 4 bases, and 18 bases lay in between. This CDR3 region has 15 residues. Full variable domain (missing parts from reference TRBV15 and TRBJ2-7): DAMVIQNPRYQVTQFGKPVTLSCSQTLNHNVMYWYQQKSSQAPKLLFHYYDKDFNNEADTPDNFQSRRPNTSFCFLDIRSPGLGDTAMYLCATSLRAAGRYEQYFGPGTRLTVT.

The CDR3 DNA reads TGTGCCAGCAGTCTTACAGGGGATAATTCACCCCTCCACTTT. This translates into CASSLTGDNSPLHF. The gene calls are TRBV9 and TRBJ1-6; 7 bases are shared with TRBD1. CDR3 length: 14 residues. In germline, CDR1 is SGDLS, CDR2 YYNGEE. The V segment lost 5 bases and the J segment 5 bases; nucleotides outside the gene matches: 4.

The gene calls are TRBV7-2 and TRBJ2-3; D may correspond to TRBD1 or TRBD2 (5 bases each). V gave up 2 bases and J gave up 1 base, with 10 bases separating them. This CDR3 has 15 amino acids. CDR1 and CDR2 (germline): SGHTA, FQGNSA. The CDR3 reads CASSLSGPRTDTQYF. CDR3 bases: TGTGCCAGCAGCTTATCGGGGCCCCGCACAGATACGCAGTATTTT.

The V gene is TRBV5-1, the J gene TRBJ1-6, with D perhaps matching TRBD1 (6 bases). V was shortened by 4 bases and J by 0 bases, with 14 bases between the two germline ends. Germline loops: CDR1 SGHRS, CDR2 YFSETQ. CDR3 length: 17 amino acids. DNA of the CDR3: TGCGCCAGCAGCCTCGACAGGCCGAGCTCCTATAATTCACCCCTCCACTTT. Its translation: CASSLDRPSSYNSPLHF.

This sequence joins TRBV7-6 and TRBJ2-1; no reliable D call. CDR1 and CDR2 (germline): SGHVS, FNYEAQ. The CDR3 has 15 amino acids. The V gene lost 3 bases and the J gene lost 3 bases, with 12 bases spanning the gap. The chain's CDR3 is CASSLAASNYNEQFF. As DNA, the CDR3 is TGTGCCAGCAGCTTGGCCGCAAGTAACTACAATGAGCAGTTCTTC.

The chain links TRBV4-1 to TRBJ1-2, with D tentatively TRBD1 (6 bases). There are 16 residues in the CDR3. CDR1 MGHRA and CDR2 YSYEKL come from the germline V gene. Trimming took 4 bases from V and 4 from J, leaving 19 bases between them. The CDR3 is CASSPHPQGFSYGYTF. The CDR3 region has the DNA TGCGCCAGCAGCCCCCACCCCCAGGGGTTCAGCTATGGCTACACCTTC.

In this sample, this clone turned up once. This chain connects TRBV28 to TRBJ1-1; D is uncertain. The V gene lost 3 bases and the J gene lost 0 bases, with 8 bases spanning the gap. Germline CDR1 and CDR2: MDHEN and SYDVKM. The CDR3 length is 14 residues. CDR3 sequence reads: CASSFHRMNTEAFF. The CDR3 region has the DNA TGTGCCAGCAGTTTCCATAGAATGAACACTGAAGCTTTCTTT.

This rearrangement joins TRBV4-1 to TRBJ2-2; TRBD1 aligns across 7 bases. Germline V gene sequence: CDR1 MGHRA, CDR2 YSYEKL. The junction had 10 bases not matched to a gene; V was cut back by 4 bases and J by 5 bases. The CDR3 contains 16 residues. The CDR3 DNA is TGCGCCAGCAGCCCCAGGGGGTCTGGAAATACCGGGGAGCTGTTTTTT. Translating gives CASSPRGSGNTGELFF.

The chain combines TRBV6-1 with TRBJ1-1; D is ambiguous. Germline loops: CDR1 MNHNS, CDR2 SASEGT. V shed 5 bases and J shed 2 bases, with 9 bases lying between them. This CDR3 has 13 residues. The CDR3 nucleotides are TGTGCCAGCAGTCAGACACGTAACACTGAAGCTTTCTTT. Its translation: CASSQTRNTEAFF.

The chain links TRBV4-2 to TRBJ2-7; D may match TRBD1 or TRBD2 (6 bases each). From germline, CDR1 is LGHNA and CDR2 YNFKEQ. The CDR3 sequence is 15 residues long. The ends were cut back, 0 bases at V and 4 bases at J, with 13 bases in the middle. Here the CDR3 DNA reads TGTGCCAGCAGCCAAGAAGGGGGGCGCCCATACGAGCAGTACTTC. This sequence encodes CASSQEGGRPYEQYF.

About this clone itself: The sample has other DNA sequences that encode this CDR3 too. This sequence joins TRBV6-1 and TRBJ1-3; D remains unclear. Germline-derived CDR1 and CDR2 are MNHNS and SASEGT. There are 14 residues in the CDR3. The ends were cut back, 3 bases at V and 0 bases at J, with 6 bases in the middle. The CDR3 loop is CASSDGASGNTIYF. The CDR3 DNA follows: TGTGCCAGCAGTGACGGCGCCTCTGGAAACACCATATATTTT.

The chain uses TRBV7-9 and TRBJ2-5; 10 bases map to TRBD2. Germline lookup yields CDR1 SEHNR and CDR2 FQNEAQ (reference sequence). Trimming removed 7 bases from V and 2 bases from J; junction bases left unmatched: 7. The CDR3 extends over 15 amino acids. The CDR3 protein is CASNLAGASQETQYF. CDR3 bases: TGTGCCAGCAACCTAGCGGGGGCAAGTCAAGAGACCCAGTACTTC.

The chain links TRBV5-1 to TRBJ2-3, with 13 bases fitting TRBD2. V was clipped by 6 bases and J by 2 bases; unmatched bases: 3. Per germline, CDR1 SGHRS and CDR2 YFSETQ. CDR3 length equals 15 residues. In DNA, the CDR3 is TGCGCCAGCAAGACTAGCGGGGGGACCACAGATACGCAGTATTTT. As protein: CASKTSGGTTDTQYF.

Here the CDR3 DNA reads TGTGCCAGCAGCGCCCGGGAGGCCCGCTCAGGTGTCACTGAAGCTTTCTTT. It specifies CASSAREARSGVTEAFF. This chain joins TRBV7-2 and TRBJ1-1, with D unclear. The CDR3 length is 17 residues. V was pared by 5 bases and J by 4 bases, with 23 bases between. Germline CDR1 SGHTA, CDR2 FQGNSA.

The V call is TRBV18, the J call TRBJ2-4, with 15 bases identical to TRBD2. Germline V gene lookup returns CDR1 KGHSH and CDR2 LQKENI. The CDR3 runs to 21 residues. J was trimmed by 0 bases and V by 3 bases; bases with no gene match: 12. Here the CDR3 reads CASSPRGLAGGPLLAKNIQYF. CDR3 DNA: TGTGCCAGCTCACCCCGGGGACTAGCGGGGGGTCCCCTTCTAGCCAAAAACATTCAGTACTTC.

The genes are TRBV6-5 and TRBJ2-7; 9 positions match TRBD1. Germline assignment: CDR1 MNHEY and CDR2 SVGAGI. The J segment lost 4 bases and the V segment lost 5 bases, leaving 3 bases of the junction unmatched. This CDR3 spans 13 amino acids. The CDR3 loop is CASSQGQGYEQYF. CDR3 coding DNA: TGTGCCAGCAGTCAGGGACAGGGTTACGAGCAGTACTTC.

This clone was seen just once. The chain combines TRBV7-9 with TRBJ2-3; D is unclear. CDR3 size: 15 residues. CDR1 and CDR2 (germline): SEHNR, FQNEAQ (reference sequence). Deletions cut 5 bases from V and 4 bases from J, with 16 bases between. Written as DNA, the CDR3 is TGTGCCAGCAGCCTTGAGATGCCGTGGGCAGATACGCAGTATTTT. The encoded protein is CASSLEMPWADTQYF.

The rearrangement links TRBV6-1 to TRBJ1-2; D not resolved. This CDR3 contains 16 residues. Germline V CDR1 and CDR2: MNHNS, SASEGT. Trimming pared 0 bases from V and 3 bases from J, leaving 14 bases between. The CDR3 nucleotides read TGTGCCAGCAGTGAAGCGTTGGGGTCTCGCTACTATGGCTACACCTTC. This sequence encodes CASSEALGSRYYGYTF.

The gene calls are TRBV28 and TRBJ1-1; D unclear. The CDR3 has 11 amino acids. Trimming cost V 1 base and J 11 bases, with 8 bases left between them. Per germline, CDR1 MDHEN and CDR2 SYDVKM. CDR3 in DNA: TGTGCCAGCAGTTTATTCCAGAGGGCTTTCTTT. This codes for CASSLFQRAFF.

The chain recombines TRBV2 with TRBJ2-1, with D uncertain. There are 12 residues in the CDR3. Looked up from germline, CDR1 is SNHLY and CDR2 is FYNNEI. V lost 6 bases to trimming and J lost 3 bases, with 6 bases between them. For the CDR3, the DNA is TGTGCCAGCAGACTTTACTACAATGAGCAGTTCTTC. Amino acid sequence: CASRLYYNEQFF.

The rearrangement uses TRBV10-3 and TRBJ1-5; no reliable D call. The V gene lost 10 bases and the J gene lost 1 base, with 14 bases spanning the gap. The CDR3 extends over 14 amino acids. Germline V gene sequence: CDR1 ENHRY, CDR2 SYGVKD. CDR3 region: CASTLTESNQPQHF. In DNA, the CDR3 is TGTGCCAGCACCCTAACAGAGAGCAATCAGCCCCAGCATTTT.

The V gene is TRBV7-8, the J gene TRBJ1-2; TRBD1 is a possible D gene (6 bases). The germline V and J ends were trimmed by 5 bases and 5 bases, with 12 bases remaining between them. Germline CDR1 reads SGHVS; CDR2 reads FQNEAQ. The CDR3 loop spans 13 amino acids. CDR3 region: CASSPRGQYGYTF. CDR3 nucleotide sequence: TGTGCCAGCAGCCCCCGGGGGCAGTATGGCTACACCTTC.

This sequence joins TRBV6-5 and TRBJ1-1; D not certain. The V gene lost 0 bases and the J gene lost 4 bases, with 3 bases spanning the gap. Germline values: CDR1 MNHEY, CDR2 SVGAGI. CDR3 length: 12 amino acids. The CDR3 reads CASSYSSTEAFF. The DNA of the CDR3 is TGTGCCAGCAGTTACTCATCCACTGAAGCTTTCTTT.

V usage is TRBV29-1 and J usage is TRBJ2-2; D call uncertain. This CDR3 region has 19 residues. Trimming left V 0 bases short and J 1 base short, with 21 bases between. Germline V gives CDR1 SQVTM, CDR2 ANQGSEA. The CDR3 loop reads CSVEDLKEYPRLNTGELFF. CDR3 in DNA: TGCAGCGTTGAAGATCTTAAGGAGTATCCTCGGCTGAACACCGGGGAGCTGTTTTTT.

This chain connects TRBV5-5 to TRBJ2-1, with TRBD1 identical over 8 bases. The CDR3 covers 14 residues. V lost 0 bases, J lost 9 bases, and 5 bases stayed unmatched. Germline V gene data show CDR1 as SGHKS and CDR2 as YYEKEE (reference sequence). In nucleotides, the CDR3 is TGTGCCAGCAGCTTGGGGACAGGGTTCTTTGAGCAGTTCTTC. Translated: CASSLGTGFFEQFF. The entire variable domain, with the rest obtained from reference TRBV5-5 and TRBJ2-1, is as follows: DAGVTQSPTHLIKTRGQQVTLRCSPISGHKSVSWYQQVLGQGPQFIFQYYEKEERGRGNFPDRFSARQFPNYSSELNVNALLLGDSALYLCASSLGTGFFEQFFGPGTRLTVL.

This clone came up a few times. This chain uses TRBV7-9 with TRBJ2-1; 9 positions agree with TRBD2. V lost 5 bases, J lost 0 bases, and 11 bases stayed unmatched. This CDR3 region has 18 residues. Looked up from germline, CDR1 is SEHNR and CDR2 is FQNEAQ (reference sequence). CDR3 in amino acids: CASSPGRLAGSSYNEQFF. CDR3 nucleotide sequence: TGTGCCAGCAGCCCTGGAAGGCTAGCGGGGAGCTCCTACAATGAGCAGTTCTTC.

This chain connects TRBV7-9 to TRBJ1-4; D unresolved. The germline CDR1 and CDR2 sequences are SEHNR and FQNEAQ (reference sequence). V lost 1 base and J lost 6, with 12 bases in between. This CDR3 contains 15 residues. CDR3 amino acids: CASSLVGLLDEKLFF. In DNA, the CDR3 is TGTGCCAGCAGCTTAGTCGGGTTGCTAGATGAAAAACTGTTTTTT.

The CDR3 is CASSQDQGQGVYGYTF. The CDR3 DNA is TGCGCCAGCAGCCAAGACCAAGGACAGGGTGTATATGGCTACACCTTC. The chain couples TRBV4-3 to TRBJ1-2; 8 nucleotides line up with TRBD1. The CDR3 has 16 amino acids. V was clipped by 0 bases and J by 5 bases; unmatched bases: 8. Germline V gives CDR1 LGHNA, CDR2 YSLEER.

The rearrangement uses TRBV6-1 and TRBJ1-3; D might be TRBD1 (6 bases). From germline, CDR1 is MNHNS and CDR2 SASEGT. The V and J ends lost 2 bases and 0 bases respectively, with 20 bases between them. The CDR3 loop spans 19 amino acids. The CDR3 sequence: CASSERSQGHITSGNTIYF. In DNA form, the CDR3 reads TGTGCCAGCAGTGAAAGGAGCCAGGGGCATATTACCTCTGGAAACACCATATATTTT.

This clone was counted a single time. The rearrangement uses TRBV23-1 and TRBJ1-3; D unresolved. TRBV23-1 qualifies as an ORF whose function is uncertain. V lost 7 bases and J 0 bases, leaving 10 bases between the germline ends. CDR3 length equals 14 residues. CDR3 in amino acids: CASIIVPSGNTIYF. CDR3 bases: TGCGCCAGCATTATCGTTCCCTCTGGAAACACCATATATTTT.

The rearrangement links TRBV7-9 to TRBJ1-3; D is uncertain. Looked up from germline, CDR1 is SEHNR and CDR2 is FQNEAQ (reference sequence). The V and J ends lost 3 bases and 0 bases respectively, with 15 bases between them. CDR3 length: 17 residues. The CDR3 DNA reads as TGTGCCAGCAGCTTCCCCCTACCTATACTCTCTGGAAACACCATATATTTT. This sequence encodes CASSFPLPILSGNTIYF.